What follows is one T cell receptor beta chain and its context. The length of the CDR3 is 13 residues. The V and J ends lost 6 bases and 4 bases respectively, with 10 bases between them. Germline CDR1 and CDR2: KGHSH and LQKENI. The data belong to a study of blood T cell repertoires in COVID-19. Libraries were prepared by immunoSEQ multiplex PCR; TCRdb keeps only in-frame clonotypes and omits some of them. The sample holds about 280,000 clones, roughly 85% seen once. This TCR was recovered from a middle-aged man with active or convalescent COVID-19. The sequenced sample consisted of peripheral blood. The genes are TRBV18 and TRBJ1-5; D uncertain. In DNA form, the CDR3 reads TGTGCCAGCTCGAGTACCCAAAATCAGCCCCAGCATTTT. Translating gives CASSSTQNQPQHF.